Below are 3 T cell receptor beta chains sequenced from a single sample in a study of Graves' ophthalmopathy and Graves' hyperthyroidism. Amplifying from RNA transcripts, the study obtained TCR beta CDR3 regions. Following a first-round RT-PCR that used HTBI primers, a second-round multiplex PCR was carried out. One entry per CDR3 protein, called by TCRdb with MiXCR from the multiplex PCR reads. The profile shows about 210,000 distinct CDR3 sequences, around 30% of them singletons. Sequencing was carried out using peripheral blood. The receptors originated from a man aged 50 to 60 with Graves' ophthalmopathy.

This clonotype has more than one count but fewer than ten. The chain joins TRBV19 to TRBJ2-7; TRBD1 aligns across 12 bases. Germline CDR1 is LNHDA and CDR2 is SQIVND (reference sequence). There are 15 residues in the CDR3. J was trimmed by 3 bases and V by 5 bases; bases with no gene match: 5. The CDR3 DNA sequence: TGTGCCAGTAGTGCGGGACAGGGGGCCATCTACGAGCAGTACTTC. It yields the protein CASSAGQGAIYEQYF.

This clonotype was found many times. V usage is TRBV20-1 and J usage is TRBJ1-2; TRBD1 matches at 8 bases. The V and J ends lost 2 bases and 2 bases, in that order; junction bases with no gene match: 4. Per the germline V gene, CDR1 is DFQATT and CDR2 is SNEGSKA (reference sequence). The CDR3 runs to 14 residues. The CDR3 here is CSARQGADNYGYTF. CDR3 sequence (DNA): TGCAGTGCTAGACAGGGGGCAGACAACTATGGCTACACCTTC.

This clonotype was detected ten times or more. Here the CDR3 DNA reads TGTGCCAGCACCATCGACAGGCGCAACACTGAAGCTTTCTTT. This sequence encodes CASTIDRRNTEAFF. This chain uses TRBV12-3 or TRBV12-4 with TRBJ1-1; weak D call: TRBD1 (6 bases). The V end lost 7 bases, the J end lost 2 bases, and 14 bases lay between the germline ends. The CDR3 spans 14 residues.